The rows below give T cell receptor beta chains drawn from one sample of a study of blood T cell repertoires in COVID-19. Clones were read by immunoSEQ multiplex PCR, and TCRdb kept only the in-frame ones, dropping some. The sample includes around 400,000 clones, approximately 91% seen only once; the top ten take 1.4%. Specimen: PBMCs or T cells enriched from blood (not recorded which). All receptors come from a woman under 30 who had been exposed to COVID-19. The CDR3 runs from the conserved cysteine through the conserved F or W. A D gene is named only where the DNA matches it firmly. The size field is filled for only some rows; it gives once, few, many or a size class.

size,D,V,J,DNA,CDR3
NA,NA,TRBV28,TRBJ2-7,TGTGCCAGCTCTCAGCGGGACATAACCTACGAGCAGTACTTC,CASSQRDITYEQYF
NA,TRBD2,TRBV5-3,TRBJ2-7,TGTGCCAGATCCCTCCCCCGGGGGAGGGTAGTGAGCTCCTACGAGCAGTACTTC,CARSLPRGRVVSSYEQYF
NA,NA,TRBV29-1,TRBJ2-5,TGCAGCGTTGATGGGGGGTCCCGAGAGACCCAGTACTTC,CSVDGGSRETQYF
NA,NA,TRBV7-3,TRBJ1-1,TGTGCCAGCAGCTTAACTCCCCAGGCCGAGGCTTTCTTT,CASSLTPQAEAFF
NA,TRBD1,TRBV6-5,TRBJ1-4,TGTGCCACCTTGGACAGGGTGAATGAAAAACTGTTTTTT,CATLDRVNEKLFF
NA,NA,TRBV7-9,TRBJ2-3,TGTGCCAGCAGCTTAGGGCCGTCCACAGATACGCAGTATTTT,CASSLGPSTDTQYF
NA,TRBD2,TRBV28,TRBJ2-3,TGTGCCAGCAGCCCCTCTCTAGCGGGAGTTCGAGGTGGGCAGTATTTT,CASSPSLAGVRGGQYF
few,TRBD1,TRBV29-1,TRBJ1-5,TGCAGCGCCTCCGAAGGACAGGTTCGGGAGCCCCAGCATTTT,CSASEGQVREPQHF
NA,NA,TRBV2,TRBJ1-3,TGTGCCAGCACAGGGTCTGGAAACACCATATATTTT,CASTGSGNTIYF
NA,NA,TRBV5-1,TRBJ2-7,TGCGCCAGCAGCTTCGAGCGGGCGACGCGGGGCGAGCAGTACTTC,CASSFERATRGEQYF
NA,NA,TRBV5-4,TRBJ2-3,TGTGCCAGCAGCCTTTCCACGGCGCAGTATTTT,CASSLSTAQYF
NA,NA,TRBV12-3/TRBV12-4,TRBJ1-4,TGTGCCAGCAGCATTGGACCGGGGGAAAAACTGTTTTTT,CASSIGPGEKLFF
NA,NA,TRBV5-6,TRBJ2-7,TGTGCCAGCAGCTTAAGGGGGTCGAGATACGAGCAGTACTTC,CASSLRGSRYEQYF
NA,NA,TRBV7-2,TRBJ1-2,TGTGCCAGCAGCCCGGCGGCAGGGCTAAACTATGGCTACACCTTC,CASSPAAGLNYGYTF
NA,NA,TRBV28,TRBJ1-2,TGTGCCAGCAGTTTAGGAGACTATGGCTACACCTTC,CASSLGDYGYTF